The clone carrying this T cell receptor (beta chain) was picked up many times. What it binds is unknown. TCRdb re-called the reads through MiXCR, storing one row per CDR3 protein. The sample gives 150,000 or so distinct CDR3 sequences, approximately 5.9% of which show up once; about a sixth is in the top ten. The entry originates in a study of T cell repertoires in cytomegalovirus infection. Overall study findings and caveats: There were carriers of CMV plus the relevant HLA, and cumulative public TCR beta family frequency identified them.

Deletions cut 5 bases from V and 3 bases from J, with 5 bases between. The CDR3 spans 12 residues. The germline gives CDR1 MDHEN, CDR2 SYDVKM. The J gene is TRBJ2-1, the V gene TRBV28; D gene uncertain. Sequencing used PBMCs. The clonotype comes from a human donor in good health (CMV status not recorded). Some clones in this sample may be carry-over from other donors' samples. The CDR3 sequence is CASSGSYNEQFF. CDR3 DNA sequence: TGTGCCAGCAGTGGCAGCTACAATGAGCAGTTCTTC.